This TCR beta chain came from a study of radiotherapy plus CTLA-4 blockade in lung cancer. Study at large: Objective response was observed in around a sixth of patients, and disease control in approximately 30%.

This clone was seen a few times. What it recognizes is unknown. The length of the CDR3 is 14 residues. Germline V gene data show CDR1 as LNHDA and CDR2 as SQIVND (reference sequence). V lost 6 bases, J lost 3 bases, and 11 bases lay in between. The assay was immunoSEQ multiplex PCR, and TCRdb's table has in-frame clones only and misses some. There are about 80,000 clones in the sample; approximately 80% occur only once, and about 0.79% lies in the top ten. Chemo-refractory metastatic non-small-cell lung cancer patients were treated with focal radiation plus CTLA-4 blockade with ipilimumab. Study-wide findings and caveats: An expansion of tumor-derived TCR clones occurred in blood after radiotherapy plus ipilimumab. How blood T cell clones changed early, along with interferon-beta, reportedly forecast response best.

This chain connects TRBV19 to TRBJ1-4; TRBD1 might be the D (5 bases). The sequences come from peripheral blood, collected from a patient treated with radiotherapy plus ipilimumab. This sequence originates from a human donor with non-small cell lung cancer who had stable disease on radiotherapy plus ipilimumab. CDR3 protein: CASSHAGSNEKLFF. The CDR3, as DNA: TGTGCCAGTAGCCACGCAGGGTCTAATGAAAAACTGTTTTTT.